This TCR beta chain was sequenced during a study of shared clonotypes between healthy human individuals. Findings and caveats of the study: Compared with clonotypes that all four donors shared, non-shared clonotypes had lower generation probabilities.

This CDR3 has 15 amino acids. Germline V gene data show CDR1 as MNHNY and CDR2 as SVGAGI (reference sequence). J gave up 6 bases and V 5 bases, and 12 bases lay outside the gene matches. The protocol was immunoSEQ multiplex PCR, while the TCRdb copy is restricted to in-frame clones and leaves out a portion. The data hold fewer than 1.6 million clones, with less than 99% observed a single time. Healthy HIV-negative adults with no recent acute infections or vaccinations were recruited as donors. Comment on this clone: Antigen specificity is unknown.

This chain joins TRBV6-6 and TRBJ2-7; TRBD2 matches at 8 bases. The TCR originated in a man younger than 40 in good health. The sequencing sample was made of naive CD4+ T cells sorted from blood. The sample's subset: CD45RA+ positively selected. CDR3 bases: TGTGCCAGCAGTGTCTGGGGGCGGGAGGATGTCGAGCAGTACTTC. This sequence encodes CASSVWGREDVEQYF.